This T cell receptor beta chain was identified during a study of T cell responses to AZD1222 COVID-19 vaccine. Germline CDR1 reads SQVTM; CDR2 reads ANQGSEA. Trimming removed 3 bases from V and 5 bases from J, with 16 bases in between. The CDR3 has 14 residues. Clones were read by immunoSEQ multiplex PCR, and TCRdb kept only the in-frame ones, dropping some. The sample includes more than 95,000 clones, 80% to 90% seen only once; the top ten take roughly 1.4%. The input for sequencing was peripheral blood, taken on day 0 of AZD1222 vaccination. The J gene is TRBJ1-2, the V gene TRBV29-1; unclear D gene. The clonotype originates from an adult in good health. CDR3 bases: TGCAGCGTTGAGAATCCGGGTCTCTTTTATGGCTACACCTTC. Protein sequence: CSVENPGLFYGYTF.